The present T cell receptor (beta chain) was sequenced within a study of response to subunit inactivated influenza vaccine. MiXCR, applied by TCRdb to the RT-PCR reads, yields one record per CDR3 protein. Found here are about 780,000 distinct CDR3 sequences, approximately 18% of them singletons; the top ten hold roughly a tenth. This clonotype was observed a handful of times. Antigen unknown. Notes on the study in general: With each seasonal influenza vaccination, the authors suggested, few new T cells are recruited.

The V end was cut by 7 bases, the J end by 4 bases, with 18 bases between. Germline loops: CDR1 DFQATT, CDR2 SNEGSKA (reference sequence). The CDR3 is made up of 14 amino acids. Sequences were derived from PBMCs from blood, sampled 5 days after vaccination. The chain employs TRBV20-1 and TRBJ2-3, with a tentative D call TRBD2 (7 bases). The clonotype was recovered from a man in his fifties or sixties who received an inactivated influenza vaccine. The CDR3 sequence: CSVIRGAEADTQYF. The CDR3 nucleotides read TGCAGTGTAATACGGGGGGCGGAGGCAGATACGCAGTATTTT.